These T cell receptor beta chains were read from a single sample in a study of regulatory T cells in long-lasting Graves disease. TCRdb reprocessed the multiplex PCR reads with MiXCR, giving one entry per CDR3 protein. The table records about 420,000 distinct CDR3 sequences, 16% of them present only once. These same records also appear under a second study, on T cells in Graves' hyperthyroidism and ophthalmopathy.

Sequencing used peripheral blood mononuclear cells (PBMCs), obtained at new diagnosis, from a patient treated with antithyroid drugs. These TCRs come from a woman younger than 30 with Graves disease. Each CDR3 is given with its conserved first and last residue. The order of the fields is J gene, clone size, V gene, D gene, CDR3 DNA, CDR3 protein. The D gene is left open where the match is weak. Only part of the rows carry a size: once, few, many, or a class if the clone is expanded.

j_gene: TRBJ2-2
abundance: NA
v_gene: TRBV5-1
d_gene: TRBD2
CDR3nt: TGCGCCAGCAGCTTGTACGGACTAGCGGGAGATAACACCGGGGAGCTGTTTTTT
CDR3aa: CASSLYGLAGDNTGELFF

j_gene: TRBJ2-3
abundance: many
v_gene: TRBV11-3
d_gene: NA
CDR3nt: TGTGCCAGCAGTCAGACAGTTACTAGCACAGATACGCAGTATTTT
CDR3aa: CASSQTVTSTDTQYF

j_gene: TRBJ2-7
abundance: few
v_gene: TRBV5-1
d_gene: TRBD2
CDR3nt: TGCGCCAGCAGTCTCACTAGCGGGACTGGCGAGCAGTACTTC
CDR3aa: CASSLTSGTGEQYF

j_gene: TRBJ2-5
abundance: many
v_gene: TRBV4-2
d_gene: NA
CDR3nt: TGTGCCAGCAGCGACGGCCTTAGGGAGACCCAGTACTTC
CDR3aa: CASSDGLRETQYF

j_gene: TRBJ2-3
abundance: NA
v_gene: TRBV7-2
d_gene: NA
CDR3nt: TGTGCCAGCAGCTTAGCCGTCGGGCGGGGGCTCACAGATACGCAGTATTTT
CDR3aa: CASSLAVGRGLTDTQYF

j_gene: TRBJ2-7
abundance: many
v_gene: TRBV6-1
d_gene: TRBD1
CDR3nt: TGTGCCAGCAGGGGGACAGCTAGCTCCTACGAGCAGTACTTC
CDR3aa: CASRGTASSYEQYF

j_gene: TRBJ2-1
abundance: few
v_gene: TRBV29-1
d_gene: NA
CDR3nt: TGCAGCGTTAACATCCTACAGGGTAGTGAGCAGTTCTTC
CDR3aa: CSVNILQGSEQFF

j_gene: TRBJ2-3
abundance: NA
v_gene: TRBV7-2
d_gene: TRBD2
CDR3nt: TGTACCAGCAGCCTACGAGGGACTAGCGGGGGAGCAGCCTCTAGCACAGATACGCAGTATTTT
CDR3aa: CTSSLRGTSGGAASSTDTQYF

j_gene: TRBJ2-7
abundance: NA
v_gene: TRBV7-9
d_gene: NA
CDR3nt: TGTGCCAGCAGCGGGACGGGACGATCCCCCTACGAGCAGTACTTC
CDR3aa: CASSGTGRSPYEQYF

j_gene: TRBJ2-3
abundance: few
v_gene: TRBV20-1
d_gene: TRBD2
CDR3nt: TGCAGTCAACTTCTAGCGGGAGAGGAAGAGGGCACAGATACGCAGTATTTT
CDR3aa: CSQLLAGEEEGTDTQYF